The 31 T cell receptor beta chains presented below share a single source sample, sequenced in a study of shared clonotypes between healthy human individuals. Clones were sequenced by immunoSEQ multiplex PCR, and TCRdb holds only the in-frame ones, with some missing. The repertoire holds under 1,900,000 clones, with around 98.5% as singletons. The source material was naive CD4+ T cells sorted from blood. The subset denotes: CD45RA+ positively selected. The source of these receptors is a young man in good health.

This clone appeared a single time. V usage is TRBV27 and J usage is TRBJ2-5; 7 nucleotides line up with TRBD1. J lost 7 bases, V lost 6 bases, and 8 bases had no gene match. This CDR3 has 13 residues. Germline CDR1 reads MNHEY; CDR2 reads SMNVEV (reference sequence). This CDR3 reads CASRQTGAGTQYF. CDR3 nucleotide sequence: TGTGCCAGCAGACAAACAGGGGCCGGGACCCAGTACTTC.

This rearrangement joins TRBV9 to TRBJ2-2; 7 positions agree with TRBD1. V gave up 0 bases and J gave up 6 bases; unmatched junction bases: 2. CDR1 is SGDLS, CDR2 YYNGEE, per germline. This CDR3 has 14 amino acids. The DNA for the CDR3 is TGTGCCAGCAGCGTAGGTCAGGGGGCCGGGGAGCTGTTTTTT. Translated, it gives CASSVGQGAGELFF.

Here the CDR3 reads CSAVGDREKTEAFF. The CDR3 DNA reads as TGCAGCGCTGTAGGGGACAGGGAGAAAACTGAAGCTTTCTTT. The chain carries TRBV29-1 and TRBJ1-1; TRBD1 aligns across 9 bases. CDR3 length: 14 residues. The V and J ends lost 7 bases and 5 bases, in that order; junction bases with no gene match: 11. The germline CDR1 and CDR2 sequences are SQVTM and ANQGSEA.

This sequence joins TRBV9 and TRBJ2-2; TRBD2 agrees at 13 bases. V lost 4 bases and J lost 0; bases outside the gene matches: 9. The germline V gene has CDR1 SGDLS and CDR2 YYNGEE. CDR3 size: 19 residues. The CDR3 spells CASSQGLAGPYSNTGELFF. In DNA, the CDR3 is TGTGCCAGCAGCCAGGGACTAGCGGGACCGTATTCGAACACCGGGGAGCTGTTTTTT.

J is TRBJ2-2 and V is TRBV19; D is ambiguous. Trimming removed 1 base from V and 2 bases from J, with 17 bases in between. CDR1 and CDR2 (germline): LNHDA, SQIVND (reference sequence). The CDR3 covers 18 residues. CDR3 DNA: TGTGCCAGTAGTATAGTCTCCCACCTCACGGTCAACACCGGGGAGCTGTTTTTT. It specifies CASSIVSHLTVNTGELFF.

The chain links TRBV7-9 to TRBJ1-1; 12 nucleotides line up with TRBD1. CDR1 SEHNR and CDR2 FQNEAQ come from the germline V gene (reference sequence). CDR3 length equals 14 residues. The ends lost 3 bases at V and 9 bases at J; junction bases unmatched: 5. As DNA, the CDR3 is TGTGCCAGCAGCTTCGGCGGGACAGGGGGCAAAGCTTTCTTT. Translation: CASSFGGTGGKAFF.

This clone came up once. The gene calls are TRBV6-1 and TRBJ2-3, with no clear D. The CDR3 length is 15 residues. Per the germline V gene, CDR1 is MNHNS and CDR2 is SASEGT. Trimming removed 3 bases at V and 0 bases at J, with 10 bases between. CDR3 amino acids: CASSEVAYSTDTQYF. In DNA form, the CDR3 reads TGTGCCAGCAGTGAGGTAGCCTATAGCACAGATACGCAGTATTTT.

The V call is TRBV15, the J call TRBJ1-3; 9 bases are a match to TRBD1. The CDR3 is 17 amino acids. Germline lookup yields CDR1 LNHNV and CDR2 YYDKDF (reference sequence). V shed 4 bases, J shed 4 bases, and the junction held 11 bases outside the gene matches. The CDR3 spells CATSTSRDRVYGNTIYF. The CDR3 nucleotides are TGTGCCACCAGCACCTCCCGGGACAGGGTGTACGGAAACACCATATATTTT.

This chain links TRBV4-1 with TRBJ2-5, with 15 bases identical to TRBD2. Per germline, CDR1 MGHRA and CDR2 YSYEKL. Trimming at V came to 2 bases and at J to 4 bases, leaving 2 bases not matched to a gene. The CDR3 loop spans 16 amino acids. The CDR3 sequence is CASSQPGLAGGETQYF. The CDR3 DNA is TGCGCCAGCAGCCAACCGGGACTAGCGGGAGGAGAGACCCAGTACTTC.

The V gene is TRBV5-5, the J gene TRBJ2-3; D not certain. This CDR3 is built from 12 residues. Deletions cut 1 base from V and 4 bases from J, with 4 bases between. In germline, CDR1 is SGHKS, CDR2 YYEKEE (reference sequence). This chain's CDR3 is CASSLYPDTQYF. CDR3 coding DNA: TGTGCCAGCAGCTTGTACCCAGATACGCAGTATTTT.

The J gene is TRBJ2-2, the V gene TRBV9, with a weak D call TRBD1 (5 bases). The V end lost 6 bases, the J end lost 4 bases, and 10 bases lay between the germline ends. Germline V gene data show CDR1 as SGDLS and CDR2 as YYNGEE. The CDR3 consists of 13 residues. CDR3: CASTPQGTGELFF. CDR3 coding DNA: TGTGCCAGCACCCCTCAGGGCACCGGGGAGCTGTTTTTT.

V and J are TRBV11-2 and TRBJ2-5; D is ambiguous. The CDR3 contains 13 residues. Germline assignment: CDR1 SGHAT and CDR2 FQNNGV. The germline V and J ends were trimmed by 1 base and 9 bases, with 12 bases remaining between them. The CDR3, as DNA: TGTGCCAGCAGCTTAGGGTACCGTCGATCCCAGTACTTC. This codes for CASSLGYRRSQYF.

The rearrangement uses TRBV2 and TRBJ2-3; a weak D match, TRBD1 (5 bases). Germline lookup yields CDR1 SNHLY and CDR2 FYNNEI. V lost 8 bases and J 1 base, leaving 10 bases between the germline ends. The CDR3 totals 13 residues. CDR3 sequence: CASLARGTDTQYF. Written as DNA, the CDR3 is TGTGCCAGCTTAGCCAGGGGCACAGATACGCAGTATTTT.

Here the CDR3 reads CASSVERAGVRGGYTF. The DNA of the CDR3 is TGTGCCAGCAGCGTAGAAAGGGCAGGGGTCCGGGGAGGCTACACCTTC. This rearrangement joins TRBV9 to TRBJ1-2; D is possibly TRBD1 (6 bases). Germline V gives CDR1 SGDLS, CDR2 YYNGEE. The V gene lost 0 bases and the J gene lost 8 bases, with 20 bases spanning the gap. This CDR3 comprises 16 residues.

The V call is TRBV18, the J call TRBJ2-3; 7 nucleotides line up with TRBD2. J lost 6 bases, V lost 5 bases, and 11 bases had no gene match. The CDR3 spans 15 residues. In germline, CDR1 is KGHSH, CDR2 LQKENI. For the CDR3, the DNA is TGTGCCAGCTCAAGCAGGGACTACTCGTCGGATACGCAGTATTTT. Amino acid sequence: CASSSRDYSSDTQYF.

CDR3 nucleotide sequence: TGTGCCAGCAGTTTCCTTGGTTTACAGCGGGAGAGTTACGAGCAGTACTTC. Translated: CASSFLGLQRESYEQYF. The chain has TRBV28 and TRBJ2-7; TRBD2 matches at 8 bases. The CDR3 sequence is 17 residues long. After removal of 3 bases from V and 4 bases from J, the junction contained 14 bases not matched to a gene. Looked up from germline, CDR1 is MDHEN and CDR2 is SYDVKM.

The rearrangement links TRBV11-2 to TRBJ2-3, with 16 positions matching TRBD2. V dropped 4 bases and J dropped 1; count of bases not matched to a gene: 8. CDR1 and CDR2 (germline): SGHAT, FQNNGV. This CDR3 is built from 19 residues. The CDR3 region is CASSSLGLAGGLRTDTQYF. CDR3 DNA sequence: TGTGCCAGCAGCTCCCTGGGACTAGCGGGAGGGCTCCGCACAGATACGCAGTATTTT.

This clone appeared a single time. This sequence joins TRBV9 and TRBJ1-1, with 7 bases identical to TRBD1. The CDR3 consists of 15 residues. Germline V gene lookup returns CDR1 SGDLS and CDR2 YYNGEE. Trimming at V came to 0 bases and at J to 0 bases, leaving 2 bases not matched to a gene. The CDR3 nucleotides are TGTGCCAGCAGCGTAGACAGGGGCTTGAACACTGAAGCTTTCTTT. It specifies CASSVDRGLNTEAFF.

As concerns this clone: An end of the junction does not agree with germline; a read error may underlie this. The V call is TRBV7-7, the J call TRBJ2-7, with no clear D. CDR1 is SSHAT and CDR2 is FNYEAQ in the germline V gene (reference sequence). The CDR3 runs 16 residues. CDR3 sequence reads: CASSPTVTASSYEQYF. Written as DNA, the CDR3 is TGTGCTAGCAGCCCTACCGTAACAGCAAGCTCCTACGAGCAGTACTTC.

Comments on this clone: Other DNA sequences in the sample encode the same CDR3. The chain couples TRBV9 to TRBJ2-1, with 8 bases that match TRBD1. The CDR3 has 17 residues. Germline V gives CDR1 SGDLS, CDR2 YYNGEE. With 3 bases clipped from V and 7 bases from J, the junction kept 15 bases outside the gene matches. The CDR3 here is CASSAYTGGWGGNEQFF. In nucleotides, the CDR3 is TGTGCCAGCAGCGCCTACACAGGGGGTTGGGGCGGGAATGAGCAGTTCTTC.

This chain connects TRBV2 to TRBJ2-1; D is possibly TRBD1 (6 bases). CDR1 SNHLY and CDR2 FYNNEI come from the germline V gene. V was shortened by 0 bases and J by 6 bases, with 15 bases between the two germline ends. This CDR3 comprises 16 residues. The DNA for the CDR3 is TGTGCCAGCAGTGAAGCAACACTAGTAGGGGGCAATGAGCAGTTCTTC. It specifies CASSEATLVGGNEQFF.

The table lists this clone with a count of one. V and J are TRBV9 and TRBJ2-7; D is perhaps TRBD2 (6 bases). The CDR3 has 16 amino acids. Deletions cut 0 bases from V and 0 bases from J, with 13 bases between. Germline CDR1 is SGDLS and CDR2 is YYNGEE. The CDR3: CASSVGVAENSYEQYF. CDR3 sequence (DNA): TGTGCCAGCAGCGTAGGCGTAGCGGAGAACTCCTACGAGCAGTACTTC.

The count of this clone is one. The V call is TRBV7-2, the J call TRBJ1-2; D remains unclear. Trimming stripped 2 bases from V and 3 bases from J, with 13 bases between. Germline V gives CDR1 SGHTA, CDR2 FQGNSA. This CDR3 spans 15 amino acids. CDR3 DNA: TGTGCCAGCAGCTTAAACCAAGGACCGTACTATGGCTACACCTTC. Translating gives CASSLNQGPYYGYTF.

The CDR3 reads CASGLIRDRVGREDTGELFF. The CDR3, as DNA: TGTGCTAGTGGTTTGATCCGGGACAGGGTAGGGAGGGAGGACACCGGGGAGCTGTTTTTT. V gene TRBV12-5 combines with J gene TRBJ2-2; TRBD1 matches at 9 bases. The V and J ends lost 2 bases and 3 bases, in that order; junction bases with no gene match: 16. Germline CDR1 is LGHNT and CDR2 is FRNRAP. CDR3 length: 20 amino acids.

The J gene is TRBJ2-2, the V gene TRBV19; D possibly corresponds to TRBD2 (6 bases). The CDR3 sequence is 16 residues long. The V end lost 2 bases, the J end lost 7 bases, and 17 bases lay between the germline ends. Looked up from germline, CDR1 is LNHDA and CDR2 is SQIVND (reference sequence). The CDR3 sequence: CASSILGGVGNGELFF. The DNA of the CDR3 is TGTGCCAGTAGTATATTAGGAGGGGTCGGCAACGGGGAGCTGTTTTTT.

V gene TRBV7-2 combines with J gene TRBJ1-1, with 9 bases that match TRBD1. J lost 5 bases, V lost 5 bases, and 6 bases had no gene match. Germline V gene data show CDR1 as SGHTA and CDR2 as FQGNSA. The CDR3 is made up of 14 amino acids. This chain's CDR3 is CASSPGQGWTEAFF. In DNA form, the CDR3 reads TGTGCCAGCAGCCCGGGACAGGGTTGGACTGAAGCTTTCTTT.

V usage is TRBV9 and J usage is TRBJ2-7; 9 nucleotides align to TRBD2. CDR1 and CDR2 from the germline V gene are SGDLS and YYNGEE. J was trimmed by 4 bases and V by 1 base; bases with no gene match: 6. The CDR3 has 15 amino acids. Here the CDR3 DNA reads TGTGCCAGCAGCGTAAGTTCAGCGGGAGGTTACGAGCAGTACTTC. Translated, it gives CASSVSSAGGYEQYF. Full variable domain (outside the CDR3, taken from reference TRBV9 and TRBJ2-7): DSGVTQTPKHLITATGQRVTLRCSPRSGDLSVYWYQQSLDQGLQFLIQYYNGEERAKGNILERFSAQQFPDLHSELNLSSLELGDSALYFCASSVSSAGGYEQYFGPGTRLTVT.

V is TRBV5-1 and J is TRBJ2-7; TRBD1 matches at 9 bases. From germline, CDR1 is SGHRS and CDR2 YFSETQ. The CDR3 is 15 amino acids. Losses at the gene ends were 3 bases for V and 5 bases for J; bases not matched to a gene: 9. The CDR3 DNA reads TGCGCCAGCAGCTGGGGGGACAGGGTGAGACACGAGCAGTACTTC. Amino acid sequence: CASSWGDRVRHEQYF.

CDR3 residues: CASSQRTGTLTGYTF. Here the CDR3 DNA reads TGTGCCAGCAGCCAACGGACAGGTACCCTTACTGGCTACACCTTC. This chain joins TRBV7-9 and TRBJ1-2; 7 bases match TRBD1. The CDR3 runs 15 residues. Per germline, CDR1 SEHNR and CDR2 FQNEAQ (reference sequence). Unmatched junction bases numbered 13, after V lost 5 bases and J lost 7 bases.

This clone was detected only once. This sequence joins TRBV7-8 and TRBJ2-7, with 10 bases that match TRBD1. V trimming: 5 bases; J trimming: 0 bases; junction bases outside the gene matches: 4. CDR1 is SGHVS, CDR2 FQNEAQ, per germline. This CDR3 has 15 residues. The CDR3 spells CASSPGTGASYEQYF. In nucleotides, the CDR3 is TGTGCCAGCAGCCCAGGGACAGGGGCCTCCTACGAGCAGTACTTC.

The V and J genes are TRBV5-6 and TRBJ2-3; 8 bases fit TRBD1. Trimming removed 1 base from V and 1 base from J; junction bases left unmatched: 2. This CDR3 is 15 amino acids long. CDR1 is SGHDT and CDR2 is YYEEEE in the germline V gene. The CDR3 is CASSLQGAGTDTQYF. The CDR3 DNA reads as TGTGCCAGCAGCTTGCAGGGGGCTGGCACAGATACGCAGTATTTT.